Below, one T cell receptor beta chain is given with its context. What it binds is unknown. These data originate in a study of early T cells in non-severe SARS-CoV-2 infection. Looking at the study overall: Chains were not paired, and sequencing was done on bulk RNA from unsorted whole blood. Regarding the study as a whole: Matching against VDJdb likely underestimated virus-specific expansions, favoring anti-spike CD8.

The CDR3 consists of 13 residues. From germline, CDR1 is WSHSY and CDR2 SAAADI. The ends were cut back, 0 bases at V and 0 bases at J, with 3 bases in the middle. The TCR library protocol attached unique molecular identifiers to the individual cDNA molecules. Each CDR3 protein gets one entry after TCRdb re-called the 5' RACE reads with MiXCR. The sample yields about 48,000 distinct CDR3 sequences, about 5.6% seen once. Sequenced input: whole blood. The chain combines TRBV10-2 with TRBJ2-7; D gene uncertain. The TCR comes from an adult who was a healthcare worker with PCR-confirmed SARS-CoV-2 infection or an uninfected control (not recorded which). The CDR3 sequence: CASSESGSYEQYF. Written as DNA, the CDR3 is TGCGCCAGCAGTGAGTCAGGCTCCTACGAGCAGTACTTC.